Listed below are T cell receptor beta chains from one sample, sequenced in a study of regulatory T cells in long-lasting Graves disease. TCRdb independently ran MiXCR on the multiplex PCR reads; one entry per CDR3 protein. The table has some 500,000 distinct CDR3 sequences, about 16% seen once. These records were also assigned to another study, of T cells in Graves' hyperthyroidism and ophthalmopathy.

The input for sequencing was peripheral blood mononuclear cells (PBMCs), taken at new diagnosis, from a patient treated with antithyroid drugs. The origin of the receptors is a woman aged 40-65 years with Graves disease. CDR3s include the opening cysteine and the closing phenylalanine or tryptophan. The D gene is left open where the match is weak. Clone size is not always given. Where it is, it says once, few, many or a class for expanded clones.

v_call,d_call,clone_size,j_call,cdr3_nt,cdr3_aa
TRBV7-9,.,.,TRBJ1-1,TGTGCCAGCAGCGTCTCAGGGCCCGCTTTCTTT,CASSVSGPAFF
TRBV12-3/TRBV12-4,.,.,TRBJ1-1,TGTGCCAGCAGGGTTATAGGTTCCACTGAAGCTTTCTTT,CASRVIGSTEAFF
TRBV6-2/TRBV6-3,TRBD1,few,TRBJ2-1,TGTGCCAGCAGAAACCGGGACAGGGGGCGTTATGAGCAGTTCTTC,CASRNRDRGRYEQFF
TRBV12-3/TRBV12-4,.,.,TRBJ1-1,TGTGCCAGCAGTTTGACAGTTAACACTGAAGCTTCCTTT,CASSLTVNTEASF
TRBV29-1,.,many,TRBJ2-5,TGCAGCGGGGCCGACCAACTCCAAGAGACCCAGTACTTC,CSGADQLQETQYF
TRBV7-9,.,.,TRBJ1-2,TGTGCCAACAGCTCACGCTCGACAGACCTCCTAGATGGCTACACCTTC,CANSSRSTDLLDGYTF
TRBV30,.,few,TRBJ2-4,TGTGCCTGGAGCCCACTATCCGGTGAATGGACCAAAAACATTCAGTACTTC,CAWSPLSGEWTKNIQYF
TRBV30,.,.,TRBJ2-5,TGTGCCTGGAGCCCTCGGACAGTCCAAGAGACCCAGTACTTC,CAWSPRTVQETQYF
TRBV11-3,.,few,TRBJ1-2,TGTGCCAGCAGCTTTTCCCCGTCCCTTCCCAGCTACACCTTC,CASSFSPSLPSYTF
TRBV19,TRBD1,.,TRBJ1-5,TGTGCCAGTAGTGTGACAGGGAAGGGCCAGCCCCAGCATTTT,CASSVTGKGQPQHF
TRBV7-2,.,.,TRBJ2-7,TGTGCCAGCAGCTTAGGGGTCAGCACGGGCTACGAGCAGTACTTC,CASSLGVSTGYEQYF
TRBV3-1,TRBD2,few,TRBJ2-3,TGTGCCAGCAGTGATCGGGGGCGGGGGGCCCGGGGCACAGATACGCAGTATTTT,CASSDRGRGARGTDTQYF
TRBV2,.,many,TRBJ2-5,TGTGCCAGCATGGGGTTAGAGACCCAGTACTTC,CASMGLETQYF
TRBV30,.,many,TRBJ1-2,TGTGCCTGGAGCCGACCCGCCCGGGGTACCTATGGCTACACCTTC,CAWSRPARGTYGYTF
TRBV12-3/TRBV12-4,.,few,TRBJ2-1,TGTGCCAGCAGTTCCACCAGCAATGAGCAGTTCTTC,CASSSTSNEQFF
TRBV12-3/TRBV12-4,.,many,TRBJ1-3,TGTGCCAGCAGTTTGGCGGGGGGAACTGGAAACACCATATATTTT,CASSLAGGTGNTIYF
TRBV5-1,.,many,TRBJ2-3,TGCGCCAGCACCCCCGGGAAGGTGAGGACAGATACGCAGTATTTT,CASTPGKVRTDTQYF
TRBV20-1,.,.,TRBJ1-1,TGCAGTGCTAGAGGGTTAGGGAATATGAACACTGAAGCTTTCTTT,CSARGLGNMNTEAFF
TRBV11-2,TRBD1,.,TRBJ2-5,TGTGCCAGCAGCCAAACCGGACAGGGGTATAAGGAGACCCAGTACTTC,CASSQTGQGYKETQYF
TRBV12-3/TRBV12-4,TRBD1,few,TRBJ2-7,TGTGCCAGCAGTTTCGGAGACAGGGGTAACGAGCAGTACTTC,CASSFGDRGNEQYF
TRBV2,.,many,TRBJ2-5,TGTGCCAGCACCCGGGACACCCAAGAGACCCAGTACTTC,CASTRDTQETQYF
TRBV30,.,many,TRBJ1-1,TGTGCCTGGAGTAAGGACACTGAAGCTTTCTTT,CAWSKDTEAFF
TRBV6-2/TRBV6-3,.,many,TRBJ1-4,TGTGCCAGCAGTTACCGCACATCGATCAATCTCGAAAAACTGTTTTTT,CASSYRTSINLEKLFF
TRBV2,.,.,TRBJ1-1,TGTGCCAGCACTGGGGCGGGAGGTGTGAACACTGAAGCTTTCTTT,CASTGAGGVNTEAFF
TRBV28,.,many,TRBJ1-1,TGTGCCAGCAGGATTAGCTTGGCTGAAGCTTTCTTT,CASRISLAEAFF
TRBV12-3/TRBV12-4,TRBD2,.,TRBJ2-1,TGTGCCGGGGGGGGAGCGTACAATGAGCAGTTCTTC,CAGGGAYNEQFF
TRBV3-1,.,many,TRBJ2-3,TGTGCCAGCAGCCAAGAAGGATTTGCGGGGACTAGCACAGATACGCAGTATTTT,CASSQEGFAGTSTDTQYF
TRBV2,TRBD1,few,TRBJ1-2,TGTGCCAGCAGTGAAGCGACTTTCAGGGGGCATTATGGCTACACCTTC,CASSEATFRGHYGYTF
TRBV10-3,.,.,TRBJ2-7,TGTGCCACCGGGGACACCTACGAGCAGTACTTC,CATGDTYEQYF
TRBV7-2,.,many,TRBJ1-6,TGTGCCAGCAGCTTAGTTGGTGATTCACCCCTCCACTTT,CASSLVGDSPLHF
TRBV3-1,TRBD2,few,TRBJ2-3,TGTGCCAGCAGCCAAGGCTGGGGGGGGGGATACACAGATACGCAGTATTTT,CASSQGWGGGYTDTQYF
TRBV4-1,.,many,TRBJ1-4,TGCGCCAGCAGCCACCCGGGAAGGGATGAAAAACTGTTTTTT,CASSHPGRDEKLFF